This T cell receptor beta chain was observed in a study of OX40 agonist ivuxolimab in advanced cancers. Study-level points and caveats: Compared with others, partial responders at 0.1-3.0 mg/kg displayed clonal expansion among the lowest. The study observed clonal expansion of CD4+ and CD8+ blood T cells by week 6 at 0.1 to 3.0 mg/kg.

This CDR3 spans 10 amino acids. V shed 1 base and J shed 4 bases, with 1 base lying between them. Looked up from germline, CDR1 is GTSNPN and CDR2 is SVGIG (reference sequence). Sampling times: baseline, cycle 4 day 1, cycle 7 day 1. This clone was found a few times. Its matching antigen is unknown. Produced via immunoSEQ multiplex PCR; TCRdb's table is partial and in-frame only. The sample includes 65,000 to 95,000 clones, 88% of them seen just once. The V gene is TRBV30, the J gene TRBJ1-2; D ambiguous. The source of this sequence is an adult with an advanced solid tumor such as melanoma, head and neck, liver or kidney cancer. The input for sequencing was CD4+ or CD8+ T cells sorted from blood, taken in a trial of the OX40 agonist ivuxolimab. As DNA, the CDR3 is TGTGCCTGGAGTGGCTATGGCTACACCTTC. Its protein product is CAWSGYGYTF. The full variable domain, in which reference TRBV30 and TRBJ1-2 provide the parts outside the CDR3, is SQTIHQWPATLVQPVGSPLSLECTVEGTSNPNLYWYRQAAGRGLQLLFYSVGIGQISSEVPQNLSASRPQDRQFILSSKKLLLSDSGFYLCAWSGYGYTFGSGTRLTVV.